Following are 3 T cell receptor beta chains from one sample sequenced in a study of blood T cell repertoires in COVID-19. TCRdb's copy holds only in-frame clones and misses some; the assay was immunoSEQ multiplex PCR. The sample yields 70,000 to 95,000 clones, about 80% seen once. The sample comprised peripheral blood. These receptors all stem from a woman aged 40 to 49 with active or convalescent COVID-19.

The rearrangement uses TRBV11-2 and TRBJ1-1, with TRBD1 as a possible D gene (6 bases). Germline lookup yields CDR1 SGHAT and CDR2 FQNNGV. The V and J ends lost 4 bases and 4 bases respectively, with 13 bases between them. CDR3 length: 14 residues. The CDR3 DNA sequence: TGTGCCAGCAGCTCCGAGGGGGGGGTCACTGAAGCTTTCTTT. This encodes CASSSEGGVTEAFF.

The J gene is TRBJ1-4, the V gene TRBV28; D is ambiguous. V lost 6 bases and J lost 2, with 16 bases in between. In germline, CDR1 is MDHEN, CDR2 SYDVKM. There are 16 residues in the CDR3. The CDR3 here is CASSLMGTVTNEKLFF. CDR3 DNA: TGTGCCAGCAGCCTTATGGGTACAGTGACTAATGAAAAACTGTTTTTT.

A few counts support this clone. The chain is built from TRBV13 and TRBJ2-1; D remains ambiguous. Germline V gene lookup returns CDR1 PRHDT and CDR2 FYEKMQ (reference sequence). The CDR3 has 11 amino acids. V was trimmed by 5 bases and J by 3 bases, leaving 2 bases between them. CDR3: CASSRYNEQFF. The CDR3 DNA sequence: TGTGCCAGCAGCCGCTACAATGAGCAGTTCTTC.